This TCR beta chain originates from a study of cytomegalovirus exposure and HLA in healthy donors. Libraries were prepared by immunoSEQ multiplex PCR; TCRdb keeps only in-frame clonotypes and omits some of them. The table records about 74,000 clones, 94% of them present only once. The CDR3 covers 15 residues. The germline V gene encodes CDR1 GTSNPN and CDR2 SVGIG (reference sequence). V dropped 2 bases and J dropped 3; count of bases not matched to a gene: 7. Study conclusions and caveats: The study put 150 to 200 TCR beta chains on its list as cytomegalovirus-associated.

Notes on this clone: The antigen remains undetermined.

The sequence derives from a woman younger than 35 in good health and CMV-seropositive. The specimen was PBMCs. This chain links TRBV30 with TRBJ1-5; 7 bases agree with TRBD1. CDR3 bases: TGTGCCTGGAGTCACCCGGGACAGCACAATCAGCCCCAGCATTTT. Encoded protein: CAWSHPGQHNQPQHF.